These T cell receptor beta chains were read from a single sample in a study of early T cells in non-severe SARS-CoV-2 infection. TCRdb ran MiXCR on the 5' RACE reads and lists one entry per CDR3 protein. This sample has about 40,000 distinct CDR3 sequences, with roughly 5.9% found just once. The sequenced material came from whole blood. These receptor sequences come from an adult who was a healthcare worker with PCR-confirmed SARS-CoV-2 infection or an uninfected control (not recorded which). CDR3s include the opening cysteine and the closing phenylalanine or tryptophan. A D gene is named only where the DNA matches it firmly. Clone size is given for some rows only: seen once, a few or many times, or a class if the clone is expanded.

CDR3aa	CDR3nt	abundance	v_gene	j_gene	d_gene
CASGSSWGQGDTQYF	TGTGCCAGCGGGTCGTCGTGGGGGCAGGGAGATACGCAGTATTTT	many	TRBV11-2	TRBJ2-3	NA
CASSQESWAGGDTQYF	TGTGCCAGCAGCCAAGAATCTTGGGCGGGGGGGGATACGCAGTATTTT	many	TRBV4-2	TRBJ2-3	TRBD2
CASSLNWGGTDTQYF	TGTGCCAGCAGTTTAAACTGGGGAGGCACAGATACGCAGTATTTT	NA	TRBV12-3/TRBV12-4	TRBJ2-3	NA
CSVTPVSLAVNEQFF	TGCAGCGTTACTCCTGTGAGTTTAGCCGTCAATGAGCAGTTCTTC	few	TRBV29-1	TRBJ2-1	NA
CAWSAGFYSPLHF	TGTGCCTGGAGTGCAGGGTTTTACTCACCCCTCCACTTT	few	TRBV30	TRBJ1-6	NA
CASSIGQPPTEAFF	TGTGCCAGCTCAATTGGACAGCCCCCCACTGAAGCTTTCTTT	few	TRBV18	TRBJ1-1	NA
CASSPLKGMNTEAFF	TGTGCCAGCTCACCACTGAAAGGGATGAACACTGAAGCTTTCTTT	many	TRBV18	TRBJ1-1	NA
CASSSEYNEQFF	TGTGCCAGCAGCTCTGAATACAATGAGCAGTTCTTC	many	TRBV7-2	TRBJ2-1	NA
CASSLGQGNVGNTEAFF	TGTGCCAGCAGCTTAGGACAGGGAAACGTAGGGAACACTGAAGCTTTCTTT	many	TRBV11-2	TRBJ1-1	TRBD1
CASSLGGTLSGEQYF	TGTGCCAGCAGCTTAGGGGGGACACTAAGCGGCGAGCAGTACTTC	many	TRBV7-2	TRBJ2-7	NA
CSALPGPGDEQYF	TGCAGTGCTTTGCCGGGCCCTGGGGACGAGCAGTACTTC	many	TRBV20-1	TRBJ2-7	NA
CASSFLWTAVYGYTF	TGTGCCAGCAGCTTTCTCTGGACAGCCGTTTATGGCTACACCTTC	many	TRBV7-9	TRBJ1-2	NA
CASSLGGGPGSGANVLTF	TGTGCCAGCAGCTTAGGAGGCGGGCCCGGCTCTGGGGCCAACGTCCTGACTTTC	many	TRBV7-9	TRBJ2-6	NA
CASSYAGGGAYEQYF	TGTGCCAGCAGTTACGCGGGCGGGGGTGCCTACGAGCAGTACTTC	few	TRBV6-5	TRBJ2-7	TRBD2
CASSLVPRQQETQYF	TGCGCCAGCAGCTTGGTTCCTCGACAACAAGAGACCCAGTACTTC	NA	TRBV5-1	TRBJ2-5	NA
CSARPGTAKSHYTQYF	TGCAGTGCTCGACCCGGGACGGCCAAATCCCACTATACGCAGTATTTT	many	TRBV20-1	TRBJ2-3	NA
CASSPSGGPWDEQFF	TGTGCCAGCAGCCCATCGGGGGGACCCTGGGATGAGCAGTTCTTC	NA	TRBV7-3	TRBJ2-1	TRBD2
CAISERAAGPPSYNEQFF	TGTGCCATCAGTGAGAGAGCGGCAGGACCCCCTTCCTACAATGAGCAGTTCTTC	many	TRBV10-3	TRBJ2-1	NA
CSARSLDRGPGDEQYF	TGCAGTGCTAGATCTTTGGACAGGGGACCCGGGGACGAGCAGTACTTC	medium-sized	TRBV20-1	TRBJ2-7	TRBD1
CASSPRDSPLYNEQFF	TGTGCCAGCAGCCCGAGGGACTCCCCCCTCTACAATGAGCAGTTCTTC	many	TRBV7-2	TRBJ2-1	NA
CASSLTPADTQYF	TGTGCCAGCAGTTTAACCCCCGCGGATACGCAGTATTTT	many	TRBV12-3/TRBV12-4	TRBJ2-3	NA
CASSYSQSGGYF	TGTGCCAGCAGTTACTCACAATCAGGGGGGTACTTC	NA	TRBV6-2/TRBV6-3	TRBJ2-7	TRBD1
CATSVAQREGKETQYF	TGTGCCACCAGTGTAGCCCAGCGGGAGGGTAAAGAGACCCAGTACTTC	many	TRBV24-1	TRBJ2-5	TRBD2
CASSHRGETQYF	TGTGCCAGCAGCCACCGGGGCGAGACCCAGTACTTC	many	TRBV3-1	TRBJ2-5	NA
CAISERQGFEGAMGALHF	TGTGCCATCAGTGAACGACAGGGGTTCGAGGGGGCCATGGGGGCCCTCCACTTT	many	TRBV10-3	TRBJ1-6	TRBD1
CASSQDWAGSYNEQFF	TGCGCCAGCAGCCAAGATTGGGCGGGATCCTACAATGAGCAGTTCTTC	many	TRBV4-3	TRBJ2-1	NA
CASSLTRGEQYF	TGTGCCAGTAGTCTGACCAGGGGCGAGCAGTACTTC	NA	TRBV19	TRBJ2-7	NA
CASSGPGTGVSPLHF	TGTGCCAGCAGTGGCCCAGGGACAGGGGTTTCACCCCTCCACTTT	many	TRBV25-1	TRBJ1-6	TRBD1
CASSPGQGGRNEQFF	TGTGCCAGCTCGCCTGGACAGGGGGGTAGGAATGAGCAGTTCTTC	NA	TRBV18	TRBJ2-1	TRBD1
CASSERGRWETQYF	TGTGCCAGCAGTGAGAGGGGGCGGTGGGAGACCCAGTACTTC	NA	TRBV2	TRBJ2-5	TRBD1
CASSRLAGSSYEQYF	TGTGCCAGCAGCCGTCTAGCGGGGAGCTCCTACGAGCAGTACTTC	few	TRBV5-5	TRBJ2-7	TRBD2
CASSLGAQGVGTEAFF	TGTGCCAGCAGCTTGGGGGCCCAGGGTGTCGGCACTGAAGCTTTCTTT	many	TRBV5-4	TRBJ1-1	NA
CASSSKQGAEQYF	TGTGCCAGCAGCTCAAAACAGGGGGCCGAGCAGTACTTC	many	TRBV7-6	TRBJ2-7	TRBD1
CASSGGRNQPQHF	TGTGCCAGCAGTGGAGGTCGCAATCAGCCCCAGCATTTT	few	TRBV2	TRBJ1-5	NA
CASSLDITGDQPQHF	TGCGCCAGCAGCTTGGACATCACAGGTGATCAGCCCCAGCATTTT	many	TRBV5-1	TRBJ1-5	NA
CASSLLSGADTQYF	TGTGCCAGCAGTTTACTCTCGGGAGCAGATACGCAGTATTTT	NA	TRBV28	TRBJ2-3	NA
CASSSGQGASGANVLTF	TGTGCCAGCAGCTCGGGACAGGGGGCTTCTGGGGCCAACGTCCTGACTTTC	many	TRBV27	TRBJ2-6	TRBD1
CASIVPGPGDEQYF	TGTGCCAGCATCGTACCGGGGCCTGGGGACGAGCAGTACTTC	many	TRBV27	TRBJ2-7	NA
CASTFQNTEAFF	TGTGCCAGCACCTTCCAGAACACTGAAGCTTTCTTT	NA	TRBV12-3/TRBV12-4	TRBJ1-1	NA
CASSLASGSSPLHF	TGTGCCAGCAGTTTAGCCAGTGGGAGTTCACCCCTCCACTTT	NA	TRBV12-3/TRBV12-4	TRBJ1-6	NA
CSARMTSGYEQYF	TGCAGTGCTAGAATGACTAGTGGCTACGAGCAGTACTTC	many	TRBV20-1	TRBJ2-7	NA
CASSYRTSGRTNYNEQFF	TGTGCCAGCAGTTACCGAACTAGCGGGAGGACCAATTACAATGAGCAGTTCTTC	NA	TRBV6-2/TRBV6-3	TRBJ2-1	TRBD2